The 12 T cell receptor beta chains below come from one sample, sequenced in a study of blood T cell repertoires in COVID-19. This table comes from immunoSEQ multiplex PCR, and its TCRdb copy is limited to in-frame clones, with some not included. The data hold more than 120,000 clones, with over 85% observed a single time. The source material was peripheral blood. These receptors were collected from a human donor in a cohort sampled during active COVID-19.

The rearrangement uses TRBV21-1 and TRBJ2-2; TRBD1, the table's D call, was not compared with the DNA. TRBV21-1 is flagged as a pseudogene. The CDR3 length is 16 residues. This CDR3 reads CASSSPGGANTGELFF. CDR3 nucleotide sequence: TGTGCCAGCAGCTCCCCAGGGGGCGCGAACACCGGGGAGCTGTTTTTT.

The chain joins TRBV7-3 to TRBJ1-2; TRBD1 matches at 7 bases. CDR1 is SGHTA, CDR2 FQGTGA, per germline. The CDR3 contains 13 residues. V gave up 5 bases and J gave up 4 bases; unmatched junction bases: 4. In DNA, the CDR3 is TGTGCCAGCAGCGTCCGGGACAGCTATGGCTACACCTTC. Amino acids: CASSVRDSYGYTF.

This sequence joins TRBV25-1 and TRBJ2-7; 8 bases agree with TRBD1. The V gene's germline CDR1 is MGHDK and CDR2 SYGVNS. The CDR3 runs 15 residues. V lost 4 bases to trimming and J lost 5 bases; unmatched junction nucleotides: 10. The CDR3: CASSARTGLEDEQYF. DNA of the CDR3: TGTGCCAGCAGTGCCCGGACAGGGTTAGAGGACGAGCAGTACTTC.

The CDR3 here is CAISARTSGGPNEQFF. DNA for the CDR3: TGTGCCATCAGTGCCCGGACTAGCGGGGGACCCAATGAGCAGTTCTTC. J is TRBJ2-1 and V is TRBV10-3; 13 nucleotides line up with TRBD2. The ends lost 4 bases at V and 6 bases at J; junction bases unmatched: 6. The CDR3 spans 16 residues. Germline V CDR1 and CDR2: ENHRY, SYGVKD.

The rearrangement joins TRBV7-6 to TRBJ2-6; maybe TRBD1 (6 bases). From germline, CDR1 is SGHVS and CDR2 FNYEAQ. The CDR3 runs to 17 residues. V dropped 5 bases and J dropped 0 bases, with 14 bases sitting between them. CDR3 sequence (DNA): TGTGCCAGCAGCGCACAGGGCACCAGCTCTGGGGCCAACGTCCTGACTTTC. This encodes CASSAQGTSSGANVLTF.

The chain has TRBV5-5 and TRBJ1-2; no reliable D call. Germline V CDR1 and CDR2: SGHKS, YYEKEE (reference sequence). This CDR3 is 13 amino acids long. With 4 bases removed from V and 0 bases from J, the gap between germline ends came to 7 bases. CDR3 coding DNA: TGTGCCAGCAGCCTAACAGCTAACTATGGCTACACCTTC. Encoded protein: CASSLTANYGYTF.

The rearrangement links TRBV6-4 to TRBJ2-3; 10 positions match TRBD2. V was clipped by 5 bases and J by 1 base; unmatched bases: 3. The CDR3 is 15 amino acids. CDR1 and CDR2 from the germline V gene are MRHNA and SNTAGT. CDR3 amino acids: CASSPTSGGTDTQYF. CDR3 bases: TGTGCCAGCAGTCCTACTAGCGGGGGCACAGATACGCAGTATTTT.

The gene calls are TRBV5-1 and TRBJ1-3; no firm D call. With 0 bases removed from V and 7 bases from J, the gap between germline ends came to 11 bases. The CDR3 is 14 residues long. The germline V gene has CDR1 SGHRS and CDR2 YFSETQ. The CDR3 DNA sequence: TGCGCCAGCAGCTTGGGACCTAACGGGAACACCATATATTTT. Translated: CASSLGPNGNTIYF.

In its sample, this clone was seen once. The chain is built from TRBV9 and TRBJ2-3; D might be TRBD1 (6 bases). The CDR3 consists of 14 residues. V was clipped by 3 bases and J by 5 bases, with 13 bases between them. The germline CDR1 and CDR2 sequences are SGDLS and YYNGEE. CDR3 coding DNA: TGTGCCAGCAGCGGGCTACAGGGAATAGATACGCAGTATTTT. This gives the protein CASSGLQGIDTQYF.

Points on this clone: Additional DNA sequences in this sample encode the identical CDR3. The V call is TRBV27, the J call TRBJ2-1; tentatively, D is TRBD2 (6 bases). This CDR3 is 14 amino acids long. Germline CDR1 and CDR2: MNHEY and SMNVEV (reference sequence). V was shortened by 4 bases and J by 8 bases, with 15 bases between the two germline ends. The chain's CDR3 is CASSSRDSRDEQFF. The CDR3 DNA follows: TGTGCCAGCAGTTCCCGGGACTCTCGGGATGAGCAGTTCTTC.

The rearrangement uses TRBV9 and TRBJ2-7, with 7 nucleotides matching TRBD1. CDR3 length equals 15 residues. The V gene's germline CDR1 is SGDLS and CDR2 YYNGEE. V dropped 4 bases and J dropped 2; count of bases not matched to a gene: 9. DNA for the CDR3: TGTGCCAGCAGCCCTTCTCGGGACAGAACCTACGAGCAGTACTTC. This codes for CASSPSRDRTYEQYF.

This clone was detected a few times. The genes are TRBV7-2 and TRBJ1-6, with unresolved D. The CDR3 covers 12 residues. V gave up 4 bases and J gave up 7 bases, with 5 bases separating them. Germline loops: CDR1 SGHTA, CDR2 FQGNSA. As DNA, the CDR3 is TGTGCCAGCAGCTCCCGGAATTCACCCCTCCACTTT. This translates into CASSSRNSPLHF.